The sequence of this T cell receptor (beta chain) was determined in a study of blood T cells in healthy people across ages. Across the whole study: Per two T cells, about one barcoded beta molecule was captured through template switching. Broader study findings: Strong correlation existed between TCR beta diversity and naive T cell percentage.

For the second PCR, which ran for about 7 to 11 cycles, a sample-barcoded 5' primer and a J-beta primer mix were used. Each cDNA molecule received a tag from a template-switch adaptor that had 12 random nucleotides. TCRdb used MiXCR to reprocess the 5' RACE reads, holding one entry per CDR3 protein. There are 1.2 million to 1.5 million distinct CDR3 sequences in the sample; around two fifths occur only once, and 7.9% lies in the top ten. Comment on this clonotype: Its specificity is unknown.

Staff drew roughly 10 milliliters of peripheral blood from each donor. The sequenced sample was blood. The receptor comes from a woman aged 18 to 35 in good health.

CDR3 residues: CASSLEAGGVTEAFF. CDR3 in DNA: TGCGCCAGCAGCTTGGAGGCAGGGGGCGTCACTGAAGCTTTCTTT. The V gene is TRBV5-1, the J gene TRBJ1-1; 8 bases line up with TRBD1. J lost 4 bases, V lost 0 bases, and 5 bases had no gene match. Germline CDR1 SGHRS, CDR2 YFSETQ. The CDR3 runs to 15 residues. Based on the CDR3 plus reference TRBV5-1 and TRBJ1-1, the full variable domain is KAGVTQTPRYLIKTRGQQVTLSCSPISGHRSVSWYQQTPGQGLQFLFEYFSETQRNKGNFPGRFSGRQFSNSRSEMNVSTLELGDSALYLCASSLEAGGVTEAFFGQGTRLTVV.